Listed below are T cell receptor beta chains from one sample, sequenced in a study of blood T cells in healthy people across ages. TCRdb reanalysed the 5' RACE reads using MiXCR and keeps one entry per CDR3 protein. The sample lists 500,000 to 700,000 distinct CDR3 sequences, about 30% occurring once. Sequenced material: blood. These receptors all stem from an elderly woman in good health. Both conserved end residues are part of each CDR3. The order of the fields is V gene, CDR3 protein.

V gene: TRBV12-3/TRBV12-4
CDR3 protein: CASNPRAVRADTQYF

V gene: TRBV7-6
CDR3 protein: CASSLAVGGTDTQYF

V gene: TRBV27
CDR3 protein: CASSLRRTSGANVLTF

V gene: TRBV27
CDR3 protein: CASSLLLAGGAAYNEQFF

V gene: TRBV14
CDR3 protein: CASSLGRGVTFF

V gene: TRBV30
CDR3 protein: CACHHPGTGDYGYTF

V gene: TRBV29-1
CDR3 protein: CSVEVGGNADTQYF

V gene: TRBV20-1
CDR3 protein: CSAGATHEQFF

V gene: TRBV21-1
CDR3 protein: CASSQRQGSKNIQYF

V gene: TRBV7-2
CDR3 protein: CASSMGLASSYEQYF

V gene: TRBV11-2
CDR3 protein: CASGSGLAGVPHRASTDTQYF

V gene: TRBV7-2
CDR3 protein: CASSFPRQPHAETQYF

V gene: TRBV12-3/TRBV12-4
CDR3 protein: CASSRSEQGALGEQYF

V gene: TRBV5-1
CDR3 protein: CASSYGVGVNTDTQYF

V gene: TRBV11-2
CDR3 protein: CASTLPTGKSGDTQYF

V gene: TRBV28
CDR3 protein: CASSLTGEGTEAFF

V gene: TRBV7-9
CDR3 protein: CASSYETSGRNEQFF

V gene: TRBV7-2
CDR3 protein: CASRADRIPNQPQHF

V gene: TRBV6-6
CDR3 protein: CATRTQASYEQYF

V gene: TRBV12-3/TRBV12-4
CDR3 protein: CASTMTGVNQPQHF

V gene: TRBV20-1
CDR3 protein: CSARDRVDEQYF

V gene: TRBV9
CDR3 protein: CASSASAGYTF

V gene: TRBV28
CDR3 protein: CASRLNYSYTF